One sample yielded the 25 T cell receptor beta chains listed below, sequenced in a study of CD4 T cells in relation to SARS-CoV-2 and coronaviruses. CD4+ T cells from unexposed donors were obtained before the COVID-19 pandemic (2011-2018). CD4+ T cells were isolated from the cells after 10 days of culture. Their antigens are not known. Sequencing was performed with immunoSEQ multiplex PCR; in TCRdb, only in-frame clones are kept and a portion is missing. Among around 25,000 clones listed, around 80% were seen once. The specimen sequenced was CD4+ T cells from PBMCs, cultured in vitro. The receptor source for this set is a human donor in good health.

The rearrangement joins TRBV18 to TRBJ1-1; the D is unclear. This CDR3 spans 17 amino acids. Germline CDR1 KGHSH, CDR2 LQKENI. The germline V and J ends were trimmed by 3 bases and 4 bases, with 21 bases remaining between them. The CDR3, as DNA: TGTGCCAGCTCACCTACCACTTTACAGACCTCGGGCACTGAAGCTTTCTTT. This codes for CASSPTTLQTSGTEAFF. The whole variable domain, remainder taken from reference TRBV18 and TRBJ1-1, is NAGVMQNPRHLVRRRGQEARLRCSPMKGHSHVYWYRQLPEEGLKFMVYLQKENIIDESGMPKERFSAEFPKEGPSILRIQQVVRGDSAAYFCASSPTTLQTSGTEAFFGQGTRLTVV.

The rearrangement links TRBV19 to TRBJ2-1; tentatively, D is TRBD1 (5 bases). Germline CDR1 LNHDA, CDR2 SQIVND (reference sequence). The CDR3 has 16 residues. V was pared by 6 bases and J by 4 bases, with 19 bases between. The CDR3 sequence is CASRQTALGAYNEQFF. The CDR3 DNA reads TGTGCCAGTAGACAGACGGCGTTAGGGGCGTACAATGAGCAGTTCTTC.

The J gene is TRBJ1-4, the V gene TRBV6-1; weak D call: TRBD1 (6 bases). Trimming cost V 3 bases and J 8 bases, with 13 bases left between them. The CDR3 is 14 amino acids. Germline V gene lookup returns CDR1 MNHNS and CDR2 SASEGT. Here the CDR3 reads CASSEVRGREKLFF. The CDR3 DNA is TGTGCCAGCAGTGAGGTCAGGGGACGGGAAAAACTGTTTTTT.

The table lists this clone with a few counts. The chain recombines TRBV9 with TRBJ2-5; D gene ambiguous. The germline CDR1 and CDR2 sequences are SGDLS and YYNGEE. There are 15 residues in the CDR3. V shed 4 bases and J shed 1 base, with 14 bases lying between them. CDR3 in DNA: TGTGCCAGCAGCCAACAACCAGGCGCCCAAGAGACCCAGTACTTC. As protein: CASSQQPGAQETQYF.

This clone was observed a few times. The chain combines TRBV19 with TRBJ1-2, with D possibly matching TRBD1 (5 bases). The V gene lost 0 bases and the J gene lost 2 bases, with 16 bases spanning the gap. The germline V gene has CDR1 LNHDA and CDR2 SQIVND (reference sequence). The CDR3 covers 17 residues. The CDR3 DNA is TGTGCCAGTAGTATAGAATCCAGGGTGTTGGAGAACTATGGCTACACCTTC. Amino acid sequence: CASSIESRVLENYGYTF.

V gene TRBV3-1 (or the pseudogene TRBV3-2) combines with J gene TRBJ2-5, with 15 bases identical to TRBD2. The V and J ends lost 2 bases and 7 bases, in that order; junction bases with no gene match: 8. The CDR3 extends over 17 amino acids. Germline CDR1 is LGHDT and CDR2 is YNNKEL (reference sequence). For the CDR3, the DNA is TGTGCCAGCAGCCAACAACCGGGACTAGCGGGGGGAGGGACCCAGTACTTC. Its protein product is CASSQQPGLAGGGTQYF.

The genes are TRBV19 and TRBJ2-5; no reliable D call. Germline V gene sequence: CDR1 LNHDA, CDR2 SQIVND (reference sequence). The V end lost 5 bases, the J end lost 5 bases, and 12 bases lay between the germline ends. The CDR3 is made up of 13 amino acids. The CDR3 protein is CASSVARRETQYF. The DNA of the CDR3 is TGTGCCAGTAGTGTCGCTAGAAGGGAGACCCAGTACTTC.

The chain uses TRBV21-1 and TRBJ2-4; the D call of TRBD1 is as the table states it, not checked on the DNA. TRBV21-1 is flagged as a pseudogene. The CDR3 is 12 residues long. The CDR3 nucleotides read TGTGCCAGCAGGACCCAGGGAAACATTCAGTACTTC. It translates to CASRTQGNIQYF.

The V call is TRBV28, the J call TRBJ2-7; 7 bases fit TRBD1. V lost 6 bases to trimming and J lost 4 bases; unmatched junction nucleotides: 3. The germline CDR1 and CDR2 sequences are MDHEN and SYDVKM. There are 12 residues in the CDR3. CDR3 in DNA: TGTGCCAGCAGGTCGACAGGGTACGAGCAGTACTTC. The encoded protein is CASRSTGYEQYF.

This clone was seen only a few times. This sequence joins TRBV3-1 (or the pseudogene TRBV3-2) and TRBJ1-3; no clear D gene. CDR3 size: 13 residues. V was pared by 7 bases and J by 4 bases, with 11 bases between. CDR1 and CDR2 from the germline V gene are LGHDT and YNNKEL (reference sequence). CDR3 nucleotides: TGTGCCAGCACTTCGCAGAGAGGAAACACCATATATTTT. It specifies CASTSQRGNTIYF.

The chain recombines TRBV6-5 with TRBJ1-2; D ambiguous. This CDR3 has 15 residues. V lost 0 bases and J lost 4, with 12 bases in between. CDR1 and CDR2 (germline): MNHEY, SVGAGI. In nucleotides, the CDR3 is TGTGCCAGCAGTTACTCGAGCCAGTACCTCTATGGCTACACCTTC. Encoded protein: CASSYSSQYLYGYTF.

The chain combines TRBV4-1 with TRBJ1-3; D may be TRBD1 (6 bases). The CDR3 length is 15 residues. CDR1 is MGHRA, CDR2 YSYEKL, per germline. With 4 bases removed from V and 0 bases from J, the gap between germline ends came to 10 bases. The CDR3 coding sequence is TGCGCCAGCAGCCTCCAGGGGTACTCTGGAAACACCATATATTTT. Amino acid sequence: CASSLQGYSGNTIYF.

This clone came up a few times. This chain joins TRBV11-2 and TRBJ2-4, with D perhaps TRBD1 or TRBD2 (5 bases each). The CDR3 is 12 residues long. The V gene's germline CDR1 is SGHAT and CDR2 FQNNGV. V lost 3 bases to trimming and J lost 15 bases, with 15 bases between them. CDR3 bases: TGTGCCAGCAGCTTTACCGGGGCTAAAGGGTACTTC. Protein: CASSFTGAKGYF.

The chain combines TRBV5-8 with TRBJ2-5, with TRBD2 matching over 7 bases. CDR1 is SGHTS, CDR2 YDEGEE, per germline. The V and J ends lost 3 bases and 4 bases, in that order; junction bases with no gene match: 9. This CDR3 region has 15 residues. CDR3 nucleotides: TGTGCCAGCAGCTCTCGGGGAGGGGTAGGAGAGACCCAGTACTTC. Protein product: CASSSRGGVGETQYF. The whole variable domain, filled in from reference TRBV5-8 and TRBJ2-5, reads EAGVTQSPTHLIKTRGQQATLRCSPISGHTSVYWYQQALGLGLQFLLWYDEGEERNRGNFPPRFSGRQFPNYSSELNVNALELEDSALYLCASSSRGGVGETQYFGPGTRLLVL.

V gene TRBV4-3 combines with J gene TRBJ2-5, with 11 bases matching TRBD2. Per germline, CDR1 LGHNA and CDR2 YSLEER. V gave up 3 bases and J gave up 7 bases; unmatched junction bases: 10. This CDR3 has 16 amino acids. CDR3 in DNA: TGCGCCAGCAGCCAGGAACTAGCGGGAGAACTCGGGACCCAGTACTTC. Its translation is CASSQELAGELGTQYF.

This clone has more than one count but fewer than ten. J is TRBJ1-6 and V is TRBV10-3; the match to TRBD1 covers 8 bases. The CDR3 totals 16 residues. The V segment lost 0 bases and the J segment 8 bases; nucleotides outside the gene matches: 6. Looked up from germline, CDR1 is ENHRY and CDR2 is SYGVKD. The CDR3 coding sequence is TGTGCCATCAGTGAGTCGGAACAGGGGGTGGATTCACCCCTCCACTTT. It yields the protein CAISESEQGVDSPLHF.

The V and J genes are TRBV4-3 and TRBJ1-2, with D possibly matching TRBD1 (6 bases). The length of the CDR3 is 15 residues. Trimming took 1 base from V and 2 from J, leaving 11 bases between them. From germline, CDR1 is LGHNA and CDR2 YSLEER. DNA for the CDR3: TGCGCCAGCAGCCAAGGCACAGGGCGAAACTATGGCTACACCTTC. As protein: CASSQGTGRNYGYTF.

This clone was counted once. The V call is TRBV19, the J call TRBJ2-7; a weak D match, TRBD2 (6 bases). From germline, CDR1 is LNHDA and CDR2 SQIVND (reference sequence). This CDR3 contains 14 residues. V was clipped by 9 bases and J by 2 bases, with 17 bases between them. CDR3: CASQSRGGTYEQYF. As DNA, the CDR3 is TGTGCCAGCCAATCTAGGGGCGGGACCTACGAGCAGTACTTC. The full variable domain, with the rest looked up from reference TRBV19 and TRBJ2-7, is DGGITQSPKYLFRKEGQNVTLSCEQNLNHDAMYWYRQDPGQGLRLIYYSQIVNDFQKGDIAEGYSVSREKKESFPLTVTSAQKNPTAFYLCASQSRGGTYEQYFGPGTRLTVT.

The chain employs TRBV19 and TRBJ1-1; D perhaps matches TRBD1 (5 bases). Trimming took 6 bases from V and 1 from J, leaving 9 bases between them. This CDR3 comprises 13 residues. Germline V gene lookup returns CDR1 LNHDA and CDR2 SQIVND (reference sequence). CDR3 nucleotide sequence: TGTGCCAGTAGCAGACAGCCGAACACTGAAGCTTTCTTT. Translation: CASSRQPNTEAFF.

The gene calls are TRBV6-5 and TRBJ2-1, with D possibly TRBD1 on 5 matching bases. Per the germline V gene, CDR1 is MNHEY and CDR2 is SVGAGI. Trimming shortened V by 8 bases and J by 4 bases, and 9 bases separated the two germline ends. The CDR3 length is 12 residues. The CDR3 spells CASPNRYNEQFF. CDR3 in DNA: TGTGCCAGCCCGAACAGGTACAATGAGCAGTTCTTC.

The chain links TRBV7-2 to TRBJ1-1; 9 bases fit TRBD1. Germline V lookup: CDR1 SGHTA, CDR2 FQGNSA. The CDR3 spans 14 residues. V lost 3 bases to trimming and J lost 4 bases; unmatched junction nucleotides: 3. The CDR3 DNA follows: TGTGCCAGCAGCTTTTCGACAGGGGGCACTGAAGCTTTCTTT. Translation: CASSFSTGGTEAFF.

The J gene is TRBJ1-5, the V gene TRBV7-2; TRBD1 agrees at 11 bases. Germline V gene data show CDR1 as SGHTA and CDR2 as FQGNSA. Germline trimming cut 6 bases from V and 4 bases from J; bases unmatched to any gene: 8. The CDR3 spans 16 residues. Here the CDR3 DNA reads TGTGCCAGCAGTCAATCCGGGACAGGGGGTAATCAGCCCCAGCATTTT. This gives the protein CASSQSGTGGNQPQHF.

The rearrangement uses TRBV3-1 (or the pseudogene TRBV3-2) and TRBJ1-4, with D unclear. The CDR3 runs to 14 residues. V was pared by 3 bases and J by 3 bases, with 8 bases between. The V gene's germline CDR1 is LGHDT and CDR2 YNNKEL (reference sequence). The CDR3 is CASSQENPNEKLFF. DNA of the CDR3: TGTGCCAGCAGCCAGGAGAACCCTAATGAAAAACTGTTTTTT.

The chain links TRBV30 to TRBJ1-2; no reliable D call. Per the germline V gene, CDR1 is GTSNPN and CDR2 is SVGIG (reference sequence). The CDR3 totals 14 residues. With 4 bases removed from V and 4 bases from J, the gap between germline ends came to 16 bases. The CDR3 protein is CAWTRGLAPYGYTF. The CDR3 DNA sequence: TGTGCCTGGACGAGAGGGTTAGCTCCCTATGGCTACACCTTC. Full variable domain (remainder filled in from reference TRBV30 and TRBJ1-2): SQTIHQWPATLVQPVGSPLSLECTVEGTSNPNLYWYRQAAGRGLQLLFYSVGIGQISSEVPQNLSASRPQDRQFILSSKKLLLSDSGFYLCAWTRGLAPYGYTFGSGTRLTVV.

CDR3 DNA: TGTGCCAGCAGCGCTGGCGCTATTGGAGGCTACACCTTC. Translating gives CASSAGAIGGYTF. This chain connects TRBV6-5 to TRBJ1-2; D not certain. The CDR3 has 13 amino acids. The ends were cut back, 6 bases at V and 8 bases at J, with 16 bases in the middle. Per germline, CDR1 MNHEY and CDR2 SVGAGI.